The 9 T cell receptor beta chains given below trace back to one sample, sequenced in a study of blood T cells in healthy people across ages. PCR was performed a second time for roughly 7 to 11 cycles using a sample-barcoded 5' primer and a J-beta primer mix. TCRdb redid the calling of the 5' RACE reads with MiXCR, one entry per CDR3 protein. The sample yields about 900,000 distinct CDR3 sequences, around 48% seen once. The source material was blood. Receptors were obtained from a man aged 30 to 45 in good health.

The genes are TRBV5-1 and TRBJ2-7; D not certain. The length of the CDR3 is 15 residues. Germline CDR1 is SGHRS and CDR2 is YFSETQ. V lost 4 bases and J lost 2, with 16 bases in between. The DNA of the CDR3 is TGCGCCAGCAGCGTCTTCAGCCTACAAACCTACGAGCAGTACTTC. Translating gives CASSVFSLQTYEQYF.

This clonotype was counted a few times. CDR3 amino acids: CSGDRGSTDTQYF. In nucleotides, the CDR3 is TGCAGCGGGGACAGGGGGAGCACAGATACGCAGTATTTT. This sequence joins TRBV20-1 and TRBJ2-3, with TRBD1 matching 11 bases. The germline gives CDR1 DFQATT, CDR2 SNEGSKA (reference sequence). This CDR3 comprises 13 residues.

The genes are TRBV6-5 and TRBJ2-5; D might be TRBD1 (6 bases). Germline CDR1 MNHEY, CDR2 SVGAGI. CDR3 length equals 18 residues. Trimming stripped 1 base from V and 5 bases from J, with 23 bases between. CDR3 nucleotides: TGTGCCAGCAGTTACTTAAGTGCAGGGGTCGGGCCCAGGGAGACCCAGTACTTC. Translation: CASSYLSAGVGPRETQYF.

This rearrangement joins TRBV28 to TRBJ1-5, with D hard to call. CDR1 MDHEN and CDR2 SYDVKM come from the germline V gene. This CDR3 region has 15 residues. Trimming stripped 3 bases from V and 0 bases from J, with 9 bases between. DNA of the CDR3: TGTGCCAGCAGTTTGCCCCCGCTTAGCAATCAGCCCCAGCATTTT. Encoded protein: CASSLPPLSNQPQHF.

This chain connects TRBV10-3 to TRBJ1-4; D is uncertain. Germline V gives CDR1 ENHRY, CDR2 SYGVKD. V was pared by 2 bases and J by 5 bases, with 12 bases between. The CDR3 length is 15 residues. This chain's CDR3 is CAISEGPLGNEKLFF. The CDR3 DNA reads TGTGCCATCAGTGAGGGACCCCTGGGAAATGAAAAACTGTTTTTT.

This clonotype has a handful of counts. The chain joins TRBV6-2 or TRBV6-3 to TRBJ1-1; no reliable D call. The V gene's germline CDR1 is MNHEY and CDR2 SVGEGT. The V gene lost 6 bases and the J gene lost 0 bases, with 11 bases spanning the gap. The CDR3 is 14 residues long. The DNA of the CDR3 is TGTGCCAGCAGACCGGACGGTATGAACACTGAAGCTTTCTTT. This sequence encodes CASRPDGMNTEAFF.

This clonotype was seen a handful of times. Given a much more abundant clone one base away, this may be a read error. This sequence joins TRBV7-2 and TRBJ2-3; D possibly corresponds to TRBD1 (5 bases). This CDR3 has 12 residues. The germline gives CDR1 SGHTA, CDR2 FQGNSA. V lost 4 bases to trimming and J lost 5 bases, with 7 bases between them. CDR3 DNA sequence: TGTGCCAGCAGCTGGGGCAGAGATACGCAGTATTTT. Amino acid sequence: CASSWGRDTQYF.

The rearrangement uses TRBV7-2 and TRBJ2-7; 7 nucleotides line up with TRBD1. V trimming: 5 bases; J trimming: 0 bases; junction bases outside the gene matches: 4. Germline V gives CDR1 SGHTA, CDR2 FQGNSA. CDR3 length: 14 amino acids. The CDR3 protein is CASSADRYSYEQYF. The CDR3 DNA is TGTGCCAGCAGCGCGGACAGGTACTCCTACGAGCAGTACTTC.

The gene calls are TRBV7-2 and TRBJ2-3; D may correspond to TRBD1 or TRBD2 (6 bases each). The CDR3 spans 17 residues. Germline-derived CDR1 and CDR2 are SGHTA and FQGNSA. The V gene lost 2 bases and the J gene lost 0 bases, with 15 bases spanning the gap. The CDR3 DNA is TGTGCCAGCAGCTTAAACGCAGGAGGGGGAAGCACAGATACGCAGTATTTT. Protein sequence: CASSLNAGGGSTDTQYF.